This is a list of T cell receptor beta chains from one sample in a study of blood T cell repertoires in COVID-19. Only in-frame clones appear in the TCRdb table, and some are missing; sequencing was by immunoSEQ multiplex PCR. The sample consists of about 160,000 clones, roughly four fifths of them appearing once. The sequencing input was peripheral blood. Receptors originate from a human donor in a cohort sampled during active COVID-19. CDR3s include the opening cysteine and the closing phenylalanine or tryptophan. The D gene is left open where the match is weak. The listing skips clone size in some rows; elsewhere it reads once, few, many or a size class.

TRBJ2-2	.	TRBV29-1	TRBD1	CSGQGDANTGELFF	TGCAGCGGGCAGGGGGATGCGAACACCGGGGAGCTGTTTTTT
TRBJ1-3	few	TRBV7-2	.	CASSLAGTQGHNTIYF	TGTGCCAGCAGCTTAGCGGGGACACAGGGTCACAACACCATATATTTT
TRBJ2-7	.	TRBV28	.	CASLYGGSYEQYF	TGTGCCAGCCTATATGGGGGGTCCTACGAGCAGTACTTC
TRBJ1-5	.	TRBV6-1	.	CASSEGGGNQPQHF	TGTGCCAGCAGTGAAGGAGGAGGCAATCAGCCCCAGCATTTT
TRBJ1-5	.	TRBV19	.	CASSMGASTVPQHF	TGTGCCAGTAGTATGGGGGCATCGACTGTTCCCCAGCATTTT
TRBJ1-1	few	TRBV15	.	CATSASTANTEAFF	TGTGCCACCAGCGCGTCGACAGCCAACACTGAAGCTTTCTTT
TRBJ2-7	.	TRBV7-3	.	CASSSGTSYEQYF	TGTGCCAGCAGCTCCGGGACTTCCTACGAGCAGTACTTC
TRBJ2-7	.	TRBV6-5	TRBD1	CASSPTGDSSYEQYF	TGTGCCAGCAGTCCTACAGGGGACAGCTCCTACGAGCAGTACTTC
TRBJ1-2	.	TRBV10-3	TRBD1	CATSGQGVGYTF	TGTGCCACGTCGGGACAGGGAGTTGGCTACACCTTC
TRBJ2-3	.	TRBV3-1/TRBV3-2	.	CASRPRGTDTQYF	TGTGCCAGCAGACCCCGGGGAACAGATACGCAGTATTTT
TRBJ2-5	.	TRBV30	TRBD1	CAWRGQTLQETQYF	TGTGCCTGGAGGGGACAGACCCTCCAAGAGACCCAGTACTTC
TRBJ2-2	few	TRBV21-1	.	CASSAKGTSENTGELFF	TGTGCCAGCAGCGCAAAGGGGACTAGCGAAAACACCGGGGAGCTGTTTTTT
TRBJ2-1	.	TRBV24-1	TRBD2	CATSDTTSGSNEQFF	TGTGCCACCAGTGATACGACTAGCGGGTCCAATGAGCAGTTCTTC
TRBJ1-2	.	TRBV5-4	TRBD1	CASTRGGQAYGYTF	TGTGCCAGCACTCGGGGTGGACAGGCTTATGGCTACACCTTC
TRBJ1-6	.	TRBV9	.	CASSESNHNSPLHF	TGTGCCAGCAGCGAAAGCAACCATAATTCACCCCTCCACTTT
TRBJ2-5	few	TRBV7-2	TRBD2	CASSPRTSGTHQYF	TGTGCCAGCAGCCCACGGACTAGCGGGACCCACCAGTACTTC
TRBJ1-5	.	TRBV7-5	.	CARKDRSLYQPQHF	TGTGCCAGAAAGGACAGGAGTTTATATCAGCCCCAGCATTTT
TRBJ2-5	.	TRBV25-1	TRBD2	CASSDNSGRETQYF	TGTGCCAGCAGTGACAATAGCGGGAGGGAGACCCAGTACTTC
TRBJ1-1	.	TRBV10-3	.	CAIRRDPTGNTEAFF	TGTGCAATTCGACGCGACCCAACAGGGAACACTGAAGCTTTCTTT
TRBJ2-1	.	TRBV7-9	.	CASSLPGGGYNEQFF	TGTGCCAGCAGCCTGCCGGGGGGCGGGTACAATGAGCAGTTCTTC
TRBJ1-4	.	TRBV7-7	.	CASSLAGGPVDEKLFF	TGTGCCAGCAGCTTAGCGGGGGGACCAGTGGATGAAAAACTGTTTTTT
TRBJ1-2	.	TRBV2	TRBD1	CASSTGQSYGYTF	TGTGCCAGCAGTACGGGACAGTCCTATGGCTACACCTTC
TRBJ1-1	few	TRBV19	.	CASKGRAMNTEAFF	TGTGCCAGTAAGGGCAGGGCAATGAACACTGAAGCTTTCTTT
TRBJ2-5	.	TRBV2	TRBD2	CASSPSGSLETQYF	TGTGCCAGCAGTCCTAGCGGGAGCTTAGAGACCCAGTACTTC
TRBJ2-2	.	TRBV19	TRBD2	CASSVLAGANGELFF	TGTGCCAGTAGTGTATTAGCGGGTGCAAACGGGGAGCTGTTTTTT
TRBJ2-5	.	TRBV12-5	.	CASVMEETQYF	TGTGCTAGTGTTATGGAGGAGACCCAGTACTTC
TRBJ2-7	.	TRBV7-2	.	CASSLSGTSGSYEQYF	TGTGCCAGCAGCTTATCCGGGACATCGGGATCTTACGAGCAGTACTTC
TRBJ2-7	.	TRBV6-2/TRBV6-3	TRBD2	CASSRGTSGRNAGYF	TGTGCCAGCAGCCGGGGGACTAGCGGGAGGAATGCAGGGTACTTC
TRBJ2-7	.	TRBV18	.	CASSPRSVYEQYF	TGTGCCAGCTCACCACGGTCGGTTTACGAGCAGTACTTC
TRBJ2-2	.	TRBV12-5	.	CASGPAGGTGELFF	TGTGCTAGTGGCCCCGCAGGGGGGACCGGGGAGCTGTTTTTT
TRBJ1-6	.	TRBV7-8	TRBD1	CASSLDWTGGRTPLHF	TGTGCCAGCAGCTTAGACTGGACAGGGGGTCGAACACCCCTCCACTTT
TRBJ2-7	.	TRBV2	.	CASREGGAQYF	TGTGCCAGCAGGGAGGGTGGGGCGCAGTACTTC
TRBJ2-7	.	TRBV4-1	TRBD2	CASREWPVGGYEQYF	TGCGCCAGCCGCGAGTGGCCGGTCGGGGGGTACGAGCAGTACTTC
TRBJ2-5	.	TRBV19	.	CASSMAGGYQETQYF	TGTGCCAGTAGTATGGCAGGGGGGTACCAAGAGACCCAGTACTTC
TRBJ2-5	.	TRBV27	TRBD1	CASRATDRPQETQYF	TGTGCCAGCAGGGCGACGGACAGGCCCCAAGAGACCCAGTACTTC
TRBJ1-1	.	TRBV6-5	TRBD1	CASSSIGQGQNTEAFF	TGTGCCAGCAGTTCGATCGGACAGGGGCAGAACACTGAAGCTTTCTTT
TRBJ2-1	.	TRBV3-1/TRBV3-2	.	CASSPTGNEQFF	TGTGCCAGCAGCCCTACAGGGAATGAGCAGTTCTTC
TRBJ2-7	.	TRBV30	.	CAWRSGGEQYF	TGTGCCTGGAGGTCAGGAGGCGAGCAGTACTTC
TRBJ1-2	.	TRBV6-5	.	CASSYSREGRYTF	TGTGCCAGCAGTTACTCCAGGGAGGGACGCTACACCTTC
TRBJ2-7	.	TRBV9	TRBD2	CASSRGLAGYEQYF	TGTGCCAGCAGCAGGGGACTAGCGGGCTACGAGCAGTACTTC
TRBJ1-2	many	TRBV7-9	.	CASRLAGAGGYTF	TGTGCCAGCAGGTTGGCGGGGGCTGGTGGCTACACCTTC
TRBJ1-2	once	TRBV7-9	TRBD1	CASSPVDRGQGYGYTF	TGTGCCAGCAGCCCAGTCGACAGGGGGCAGGGCTATGGCTACACCTTC
TRBJ2-7	.	TRBV5-8	.	CASSIRSGMSWVQYF	TGTGCCAGCAGCATTAGGTCGGGGATGTCGTGGGTGCAGTACTTC
TRBJ2-3	.	TRBV7-8	TRBD2	CASSLALTSGGIDTQYF	TGTGCCAGCAGCTTAGCGTTGACTAGCGGGGGCATAGATACGCAGTATTTT
TRBJ2-5	.	TRBV29-1	.	CSVRWAVQETQYF	TGCAGCGTTCGGTGGGCAGTTCAAGAGACCCAGTACTTC
TRBJ2-1	.	TRBV5-4	.	CASSLRSGYNEQFF	TGTGCCAGCAGCTTGCGTTCAGGGTACAATGAGCAGTTCTTC
TRBJ2-1	.	TRBV3-1/TRBV3-2	TRBD1	CASSQDRTGGYGEQFF	TGTGCCAGCAGCCAAGATCGAACAGGGGGTTATGGTGAGCAGTTCTTC